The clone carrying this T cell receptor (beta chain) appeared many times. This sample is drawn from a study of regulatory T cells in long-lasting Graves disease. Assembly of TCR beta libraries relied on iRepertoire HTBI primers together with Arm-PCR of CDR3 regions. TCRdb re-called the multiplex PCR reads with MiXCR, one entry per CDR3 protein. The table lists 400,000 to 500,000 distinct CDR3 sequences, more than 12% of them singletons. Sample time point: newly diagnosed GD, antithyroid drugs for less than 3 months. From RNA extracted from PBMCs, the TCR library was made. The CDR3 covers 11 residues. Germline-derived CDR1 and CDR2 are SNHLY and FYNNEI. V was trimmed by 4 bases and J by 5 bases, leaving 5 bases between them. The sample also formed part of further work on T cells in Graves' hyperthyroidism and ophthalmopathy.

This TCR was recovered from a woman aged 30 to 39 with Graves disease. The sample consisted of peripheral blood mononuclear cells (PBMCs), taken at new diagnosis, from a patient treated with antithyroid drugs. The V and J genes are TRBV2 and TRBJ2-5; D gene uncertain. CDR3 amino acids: CASSGWETQYF. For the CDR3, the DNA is TGTGCCAGCAGTGGTTGGGAGACCCAGTACTTC. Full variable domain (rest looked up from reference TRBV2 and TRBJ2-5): EPEVTQTPSHQVTQMGQEVILRCVPISNHLYFYWYRQILGQKVEFLVSFYNNEISEKSEIFDDQFSVERPDGSNFTLKIRSTKLEDSAMYFCASSGWETQYFGPGTRLLVL.